A single sample gave rise to the 32 T cell receptor beta chains below, sequenced in a study of cytomegalovirus exposure and HLA in healthy donors. PCR was performed using 60 Vbeta and 13 Jbeta primers. Generated by immunoSEQ multiplex PCR, the TCRdb table keeps only in-frame clones and is missing some. The sample carries 100,000 to 150,000 clones, 76% recorded once. The sample comprised PBMCs. These receptors were obtained from a man aged 50-59 years in good health and CMV-seropositive.

This clone is a singleton in its sample. V is TRBV7-6 and J is TRBJ2-7; weak D call: TRBD2 (6 bases). Trimming removed 4 bases from V and 2 bases from J, with 15 bases in between. CDR3 size: 15 residues. In germline, CDR1 is SGHVS, CDR2 FNYEAQ. CDR3 region: CASSSPLEGTYEQYF. The DNA for the CDR3 is TGTGCCAGCAGCTCCCCTTTGGAGGGAACCTACGAGCAGTACTTC.

This clone was found a few times. The rearrangement uses TRBV12-2 and TRBJ1-5. TRBV12-2 is reported as a pseudogene. This CDR3 spans 20 amino acids. The CDR3 here is CASLSPEGRSKPYGNQPQHF. The CDR3 nucleotides read TGTGCAAGTCTTTCCCCGGAGGGTCGTTCGAAACCGTACGGCAATCAGCCCCAGCATTTT.

The chain joins TRBV5-6 to TRBJ1-2; D may be TRBD1 (6 bases). Germline V gene lookup returns CDR1 SGHDT and CDR2 YYEEEE. The CDR3 is 15 amino acids. The V end lost 0 bases, the J end lost 5 bases, and 14 bases lay between the germline ends. DNA for the CDR3: TGTGCCAGCAGCTTGGGGGACACCCAGAGGTATGGCTACACCTTC. It codes for CASSLGDTQRYGYTF.

The V and J genes are TRBV7-9 and TRBJ2-1, with a weak D call TRBD1 (5 bases). V lost 0 bases and J lost 10, with 10 bases in between. The CDR3 is 13 residues long. Germline loops: CDR1 SEHNR, CDR2 FQNEAQ (reference sequence). The CDR3 loop reads CASSLADKREQFF. DNA for the CDR3: TGTGCCAGCAGCTTAGCGGACAAGAGGGAGCAGTTCTTC.

This clone was detected once. The chain has TRBV7-9 and TRBJ1-1; unclear D gene. V gave up 5 bases and J gave up 8 bases, with 9 bases separating them. The CDR3 sequence is 11 residues long. Germline V lookup: CDR1 SEHNR, CDR2 FQNEAQ (reference sequence). The CDR3 loop is CASSLSAEAFF. As DNA, the CDR3 is TGTGCCAGCAGCCTTAGCGCGGAAGCTTTCTTT.

For the CDR3, the DNA is TGTGCCAGCACCCCACTAAGGGCAGGGGGCTCTGGGGCCAACGTCCTGACTTTC. This translates into CASTPLRAGGSGANVLTF. V and J are TRBV7-6 and TRBJ2-6; 7 bases are a match to TRBD1. V was clipped by 7 bases and J by 0 bases; unmatched bases: 12. The V gene's germline CDR1 is SGHVS and CDR2 FNYEAQ. The CDR3 is 18 amino acids.

The chain employs TRBV18 and TRBJ2-7; TRBD1 might be the D (6 bases). Germline V gene lookup returns CDR1 KGHSH and CDR2 LQKENI. This CDR3 contains 13 residues. Between the trimmed V and J ends, which lost 3 bases and 4 bases, there was a span of 10 bases. DNA of the CDR3: TGTGCCAGCTCACCCGGACAGACTTACGAGCAGTACTTC. This codes for CASSPGQTYEQYF.

About this clone itself: The same CDR3 also results from other DNA sequences found in this sample. V is TRBV29-1 and J is TRBJ1-2; 7 bases are shared with TRBD1. V dropped 6 bases and J dropped 2; count of bases not matched to a gene: 6. Germline loops: CDR1 SQVTM, CDR2 ANQGSEA. This CDR3 contains 13 residues. CDR3 DNA sequence: TGCAGCGTGGGGGACAGCGTAAACTATGGCTACACCTTC. Its protein is CSVGDSVNYGYTF.

This clone was recorded once. Other DNA sequences within the sample encode an identical CDR3. V is TRBV2 and J is TRBJ1-5, with a tentative D call TRBD1 (6 bases). This CDR3 has 14 amino acids. Trimming took 1 base from V and 4 from J, leaving 8 bases between them. Germline V gene sequence: CDR1 SNHLY, CDR2 FYNNEI. CDR3 region: CASSEGQGNQPQHF. CDR3 sequence (DNA): TGTGCCAGCAGTGAAGGGCAGGGGAATCAGCCCCAGCATTTT. The entire variable domain, with the rest obtained from reference TRBV2 and TRBJ1-5, is as follows: EPEVTQTPSHQVTQMGQEVILRCVPISNHLYFYWYRQILGQKVEFLVSFYNNEISEKSEIFDDQFSVERPDGSNFTLKIRSTKLEDSAMYFCASSEGQGNQPQHFGDGTRLSIL.

This clone turned up a few times. This sequence joins TRBV11-3 and TRBJ1-1, with no clear D. CDR3 length: 14 amino acids. From germline, CDR1 is SGHNT and CDR2 YENEEA. Trimming stripped 8 bases from V and 0 bases from J, with 13 bases between. CDR3 DNA sequence: TGTGCCAGCGCTAATGAGATTCTGAACACTGAAGCTTTCTTT. Amino acid sequence: CASANEILNTEAFF.

CDR3 DNA sequence: TGTGCCAGCAATAATGGGGGGACAGGGGTCTATGGCTACACCTTC. This gives the protein CASNNGGTGVYGYTF. The chain has TRBV5-4 and TRBJ1-2, with 10 bases identical to TRBD1. This CDR3 spans 15 amino acids. The V gene end was trimmed by 6 bases and the J gene end by 4 bases; junction bases not matched to a gene: 9. Germline V CDR1 and CDR2: SGHNT, YYREEE (reference sequence).

V usage is TRBV7-9 and J usage is TRBJ2-5; 10 bases match TRBD1. The DNA end is a closer match to TRBJ2-7, so the J assignment may be wrong. The germline gives CDR1 SEHNR, CDR2 FQNEAQ (reference sequence). There are 15 residues in the CDR3. In DNA form, the CDR3 reads TGTGCCAGCAGCCGCCGGGACAGGGGTCCCTACGAGCAGTACTTC. Residues: CASSRRDRGPYEQYF.

This clone was observed a handful of times. V usage is TRBV18 and J usage is TRBJ1-2; maybe TRBD1 (5 bases). Trimming removed 6 bases from V and 0 bases from J, with 14 bases in between. The CDR3 length is 15 residues. CDR1 and CDR2 (germline): KGHSH, LQKENI. For the CDR3, the DNA is TGTGCCAGCTCGCCCGGGGGTTCTACTAACTATGGCTACACCTTC. This encodes CASSPGGSTNYGYTF. Full variable domain (missing parts from reference TRBV18 and TRBJ1-2): NAGVMQNPRHLVRRRGQEARLRCSPMKGHSHVYWYRQLPEEGLKFMVYLQKENIIDESGMPKERFSAEFPKEGPSILRIQQVVRGDSAAYFCASSPGGSTNYGYTFGSGTRLTVV.

The chain recombines TRBV21-1 with TRBJ1-2; TRBD1, as called in the table, went unchecked against the DNA. TRBV21-1 is assigned pseudogene status. The CDR3 consists of 15 residues. CDR3 DNA: TGTGCCAGCTGGACACTGGATAAGCAGGGGTATGGCTACACCTTC. Amino acid sequence: CASWTLDKQGYGYTF.

This clone appeared a few times. The gene calls are TRBV4-2 and TRBJ1-1; tentative D call: TRBD1 (5 bases). The CDR3 extends over 15 amino acids. Trimming left V 4 bases short and J 1 base short, with 13 bases between. The germline gives CDR1 LGHNA, CDR2 YNFKEQ. DNA of the CDR3: TGTGCCAGCAGCCCGGGAGGGGCAGGGAACACTGAAGCTTTCTTT. Its protein product is CASSPGGAGNTEAFF.

The CDR3 sequence is CASSPDREDSYNEQFF. The CDR3 DNA reads as TGTGCCAGCAGCCCAGATCGGGAGGACTCCTACAATGAGCAGTTCTTC. The chain couples TRBV7-9 to TRBJ2-1; 7 positions agree with TRBD2. V lost 5 bases, J lost 0 bases, and 7 bases stayed unmatched. The germline V gene encodes CDR1 SEHNR and CDR2 FQNEAQ (reference sequence). This CDR3 is 16 amino acids long.

In its sample, this clone was seen a few times. The CDR3 coding sequence is TGTGCCAGCAGTGCCGCAACTTATAGCAATCAGCCCCAGCATTTT. Translation: CASSAATYSNQPQHF. The J gene is TRBJ1-5, the V gene TRBV6-1; D unclear. Between the trimmed V and J ends, which lost 4 bases and 0 bases, there was a span of 10 bases. The CDR3 length is 15 residues. Looked up from germline, CDR1 is MNHNS and CDR2 is SASEGT.

The chain couples TRBV5-4 to TRBJ2-7, with D unresolved. Trimming cost V 1 base and J 5 bases, with 16 bases left between them. The CDR3 has 15 amino acids. CDR1 is SGHNT and CDR2 is YYREEE in the germline V gene (reference sequence). The CDR3 sequence: CASSLNSHSSNEQYF. The CDR3 DNA sequence: TGTGCCAGCAGCTTGAACTCGCACTCCTCGAACGAGCAGTACTTC.

The chain has TRBV10-1 and TRBJ2-1; tentative D call: TRBD2 (7 bases). The CDR3 length is 14 residues. The V end lost 6 bases, the J end lost 13 bases, and 22 bases lay between the germline ends. Germline-derived CDR1 and CDR2 are WNHNN and SYGVQD (reference sequence). CDR3: CASSSSGGGFRQFF. Here the CDR3 DNA reads TGCGCCAGCAGCTCCAGCGGCGGGGGCTTTCGACAGTTCTTC.

The chain carries TRBV5-1 and TRBJ1-3, with 7 bases that match TRBD1. This CDR3 has 18 residues. In germline, CDR1 is SGHRS, CDR2 YFSETQ. V lost 4 bases to trimming and J lost 3 bases; unmatched junction nucleotides: 16. The CDR3 nucleotides read TGCGCCAGCAGCCAAGACCGGACAGGACCTTCCCATGGAAACACCATATATTTT. Translation gives CASSQDRTGPSHGNTIYF.

V and J are TRBV28 and TRBJ1-5; possible D gene TRBD1, 6 bases. CDR1 and CDR2 (germline): MDHEN, SYDVKM. V lost 2 bases to trimming and J lost 6 bases, with 8 bases between them. This CDR3 comprises 13 residues. DNA of the CDR3: TGTGCCAGCAGTTTAGCGGGGGCTCAGCCCCAGCATTTT. Its translation is CASSLAGAQPQHF.

The rearrangement uses TRBV4-3 and TRBJ1-2; D is uncertain. The CDR3 spans 15 residues. Germline CDR1 LGHNA, CDR2 YSLEER. Trimming removed 3 bases from V and 2 bases from J, with 13 bases in between. The CDR3 loop reads CASSQELGVNYGYTF. CDR3 DNA sequence: TGCGCCAGCAGCCAGGAACTCGGGGTAAACTATGGCTACACCTTC.

CDR3 protein: CASSIGLGHSYEQYF. In DNA, the CDR3 is TGTGCCAGCAGCATAGGACTAGGGCACTCCTACGAGCAGTACTTC. The chain employs TRBV5-6 and TRBJ2-5; 7 bases line up with TRBD2. The end of the DNA aligns better with TRBJ2-7, so the J call may be wrong. Germline loops: CDR1 SGHDT, CDR2 YYEEEE. The CDR3 sequence is 15 residues long.

V is TRBV11-1 and J is TRBJ2-7; D is ambiguous. V was cut by 6 bases and J by 0 bases, with 12 bases left in between. CDR3 size: 14 residues. CDR1 SGHAT and CDR2 FQDESV come from the germline V gene (reference sequence). CDR3 sequence reads: CASRRDSGSYEQYF. CDR3 DNA sequence: TGTGCCAGCAGGCGCGATTCAGGCTCCTACGAGCAGTACTTC. Full variable domain (remainder filled in from reference TRBV11-1 and TRBJ2-7): EAEVAQSPRYKITEKSQAVAFWCDPISGHATLYWYRQILGQGPELLVQFQDESVVDDSQLPKDRFSAERLKGVDSTLKIQPAELGDSAMYLCASRRDSGSYEQYFGPGTRLTVT.

This clone was seen only once. V and J are TRBV5-1 and TRBJ1-6; D remains unclear. V shed 0 bases and J shed 5 bases, with 18 bases lying between them. The CDR3 sequence is 18 residues long. Germline V gene lookup returns CDR1 SGHRS and CDR2 YFSETQ. CDR3 in amino acids: CASSLARAGGEDNSPLHF. For the CDR3, the DNA is TGCGCCAGCAGCTTGGCCCGGGCAGGCGGGGAGGATAATTCACCCCTCCACTTT.

There are a few counts of this clone. The CDR3 sequence is CASSSNNRDSPLHF. In nucleotides, the CDR3 is TGTGCCAGCAGCTCCAATAACAGGGACTCACCCCTCCACTTT. The chain has TRBV7-9 and TRBJ1-6; a weak D match, TRBD1 (6 bases). Germline V gene data show CDR1 as SEHNR and CDR2 as FQNEAQ (reference sequence). V was trimmed by 4 bases and J by 10 bases, leaving 14 bases between them. The CDR3 is 14 amino acids.

The gene calls are TRBV9 and TRBJ1-2, with D possibly being TRBD1 (5 bases). The germline V and J ends were trimmed by 5 bases and 4 bases, with 18 bases remaining between them. The CDR3 length is 15 residues. Germline assignment: CDR1 SGDLS and CDR2 YYNGEE. The CDR3 sequence: CASSRTWGGTYGYTF. The CDR3 DNA is TGTGCCAGCAGTCGCACCTGGGGGGGGACCTATGGCTACACCTTC.

This CDR3 is CASSGLAGYTGELFF. In DNA, the CDR3 is TGTGCCAGCAGCGGACTAGCGGGATACACCGGGGAGCTGTTTTTT. The gene calls are TRBV7-9 and TRBJ2-2; TRBD2 agrees at 12 bases. CDR3 length equals 15 residues. In germline, CDR1 is SEHNR, CDR2 FQNEAQ (reference sequence). V trimming: 5 bases; J trimming: 3 bases; junction bases outside the gene matches: 1. Variable domain in full (rest from reference TRBV7-9 and TRBJ2-2): DTGVSQNPRHKITKRGQNVTFRCDPISEHNRLYWYRQTLGQGPEFLTYFQNEAQLEKSRLLSDRFSAERPKGSFSTLEIQRTEQGDSAMYLCASSGLAGYTGELFFGEGSRLTVL.

This sequence joins TRBV6-5 and TRBJ1-2, with 7 nucleotides matching TRBD1. Trimming cost V 5 bases and J 3 bases; bases outside gene matches: 9. Germline loops: CDR1 MNHEY, CDR2 SVGAGI. The CDR3 sequence is 15 residues long. The CDR3 is CASSTLGGIDYGYTF. The CDR3 nucleotides are TGTGCCAGCAGTACCCTAGGGGGCATTGACTATGGCTACACCTTC.

The rearrangement joins TRBV28 to TRBJ1-5, with D tentatively TRBD1 (6 bases). CDR1 and CDR2 from the germline V gene are MDHEN and SYDVKM. The CDR3 is 15 amino acids. V shed 5 bases and J shed 4 bases, with 15 bases lying between them. The CDR3 is CASSPGQRGNQPQHF. The CDR3 DNA sequence: TGTGCCAGCAGTCCTGGACAGAGAGGGAATCAGCCCCAGCATTTT.

This sequence joins TRBV28 and TRBJ1-1; D not certain. This CDR3 is built from 11 residues. V gave up 11 bases and J gave up 1 base, with 8 bases separating them. Germline CDR1 MDHEN, CDR2 SYDVKM. The CDR3 DNA follows: TGTGCCGCCGGGTCGAACACTGAAGCTTTCTTT. It codes for CAAGSNTEAFF. The full variable domain, completed using reference TRBV28 and TRBJ1-1, is DVKVTQSSRYLVKRTGEKVFLECVQDMDHENMFWYRQDPGLGLRLIYFSYDVKMKEKGDIPEGYSVSREKKERFSLILESASTNQTSMYLCAAGSNTEAFFGQGTRLTVV.

J is TRBJ2-3 and V is TRBV7-2, with 7 bases matching TRBD1. The CDR3 has 15 residues. V dropped 2 bases and J dropped 6; count of bases not matched to a gene: 8. Germline assignment: CDR1 SGHTA and CDR2 FQGNSA. CDR3 sequence: CASSLSKAGGDTQYF. In DNA, the CDR3 is TGTGCCAGCAGCTTAAGCAAAGCAGGGGGTGATACGCAGTATTTT.